This T cell receptor beta chain was obtained from a study of blood T cells in healthy people across ages. Germline values: CDR1 MNHEY, CDR2 SMNVEV (reference sequence). The CDR3 runs to 15 residues. V lost 7 bases and J lost 9; bases outside the gene matches: 8. Concerning this clonotype itself: Its specificity is not known.

Study findings and constraints: A strong correlation between TCR beta diversity and naive T cell percentage was seen.

Sample-barcoded 5' priming and a J-beta primer mix drove a second PCR of 7 to 11 cycles. Every cDNA molecule carried a tag from a template-switch adaptor bearing 12 random nucleotides. MiXCR was run by TCRdb on the 5' RACE reads, yielding one entry per CDR3 protein. The sample includes around 900,000 distinct CDR3 sequences, roughly 51% of them seen just once. V is TRBV27 and J is TRBJ2-1; 14 bases map to TRBD2. This sequence originates from a woman aged 55-75 years in good health. The sequenced sample consisted of blood. The CDR3 here is CASNAGTSGSGEQFF. The CDR3 DNA is TGTGCCAGCAACGCCGGGACTAGCGGGAGTGGTGAGCAGTTCTTC.